This T cell receptor beta chain was profiled in a study of blood T cell repertoires in COVID-19. The wider study: The origin of the acute and convalescent COVID-19 samples was the United States, Italy and Spain. T cells, B-cell-depleted T cells, or PBMCs provided the cDNA or gDNA that served as material.

V lost 6 bases and J lost 0; bases outside the gene matches: 7. There are 15 residues in the CDR3. Germline V gene sequence: CDR1 LNHDA, CDR2 SQIVND (reference sequence). How the authors handled the data: Amplification with reference gene primers provided the estimates of nucleated cell counts. The table came from immunoSEQ multiplex PCR; TCRdb's copy has only in-frame clones and leaves some out. For V, J and clone size, that table is used; D and trimming come from the DNA. The data contain approximately 280,000 clones, roughly 90% of them seen just once; the ten biggest clones take up under 15%. The TCR sequence derives from a woman aged 55-69 years with acute or convalescent COVID-19. The rearrangement links TRBV19 to TRBJ1-2; TRBD1 matches at 7 bases. The specimen sequenced was peripheral blood. Written as DNA, the CDR3 is TGTGCCAGTAGCCCCGAACAGGGGACTAACTATGGCTACACCTTC. It translates to CASSPEQGTNYGYTF.